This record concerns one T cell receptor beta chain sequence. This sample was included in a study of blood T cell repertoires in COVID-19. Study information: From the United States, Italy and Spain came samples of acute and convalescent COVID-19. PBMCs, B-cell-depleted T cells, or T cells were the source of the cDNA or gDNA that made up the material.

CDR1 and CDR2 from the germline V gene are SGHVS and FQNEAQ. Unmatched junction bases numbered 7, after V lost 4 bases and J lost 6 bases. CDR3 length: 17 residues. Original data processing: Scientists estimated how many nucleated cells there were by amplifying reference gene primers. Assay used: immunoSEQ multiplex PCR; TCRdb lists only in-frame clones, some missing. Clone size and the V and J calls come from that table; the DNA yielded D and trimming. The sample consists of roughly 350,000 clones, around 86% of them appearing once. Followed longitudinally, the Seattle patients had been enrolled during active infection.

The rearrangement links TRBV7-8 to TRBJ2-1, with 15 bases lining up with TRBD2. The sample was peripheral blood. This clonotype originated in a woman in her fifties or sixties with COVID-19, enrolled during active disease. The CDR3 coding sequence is TGTGCCAGCAGCTATTCTAGGACTAGCGGGAGGGCCAATGAGCAGTTCTTC. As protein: CASSYSRTSGRANEQFF.